This entry describes one T cell receptor beta chain. The data belong to a study of blood T cell repertoires in COVID-19. Study details: Acute and convalescent COVID-19 specimens originated in the United States, Italy and Spain.

Individuals drawn from around 24 US areas were about 18 to 90 years old. Which cohort a participant joined came from the clinical history participants gave. Germline V gene data show CDR1 as LNHDA and CDR2 as SQIVND (reference sequence). This CDR3 spans 13 amino acids. V was clipped by 9 bases and J by 3 bases; unmatched bases: 6. In the study's own analysis: By means of reference gene primer amplification, nucleated cell counts were estimated. Clones were sequenced by immunoSEQ multiplex PCR, and TCRdb holds only the in-frame ones, with some missing. That table furnishes V, J and clone size, whereas the DNA furnished D and trimming. This table holds roughly 180,000 clones, approximately 81% found once.

This receptor was obtained from a woman between 40 and 50 years old with acute COVID-19. Sequencing used PBMCs or T cells enriched from blood (not recorded which). The V and J genes are TRBV19 and TRBJ2-3; 7 nucleotides match TRBD2. Written as DNA, the CDR3 is TGTGCCAGCGTAGGGCGGGAGACAGATACGCAGTATTTT. Encoded protein: CASVGRETDTQYF.